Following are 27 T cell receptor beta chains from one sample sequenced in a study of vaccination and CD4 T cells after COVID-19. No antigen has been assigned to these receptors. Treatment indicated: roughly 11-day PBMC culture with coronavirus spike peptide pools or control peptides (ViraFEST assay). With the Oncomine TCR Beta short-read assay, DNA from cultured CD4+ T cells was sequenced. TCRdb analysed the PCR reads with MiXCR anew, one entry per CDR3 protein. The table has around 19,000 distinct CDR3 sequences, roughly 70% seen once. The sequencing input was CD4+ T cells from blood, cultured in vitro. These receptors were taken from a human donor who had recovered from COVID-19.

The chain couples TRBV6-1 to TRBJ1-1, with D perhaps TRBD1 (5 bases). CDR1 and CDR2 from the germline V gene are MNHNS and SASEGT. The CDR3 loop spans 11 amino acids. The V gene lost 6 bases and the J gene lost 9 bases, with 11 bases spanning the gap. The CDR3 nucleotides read TGTGCCAGCAGCCCAGGGAATAAAGCTTTCTTT. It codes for CASSPGNKAFF.

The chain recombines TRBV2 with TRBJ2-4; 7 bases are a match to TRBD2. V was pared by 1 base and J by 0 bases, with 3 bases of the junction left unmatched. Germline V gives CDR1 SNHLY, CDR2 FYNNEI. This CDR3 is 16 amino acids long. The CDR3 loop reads CASSEVGGRAKNIQYF. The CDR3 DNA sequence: TGTGCCAGCAGTGAAGTTGGCGGGAGAGCCAAAAACATTCAGTACTTC.

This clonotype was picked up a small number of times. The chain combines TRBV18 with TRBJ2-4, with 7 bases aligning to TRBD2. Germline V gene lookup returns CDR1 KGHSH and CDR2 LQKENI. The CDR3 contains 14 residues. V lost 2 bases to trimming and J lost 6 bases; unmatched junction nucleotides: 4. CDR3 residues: CASSPSGKLNIQYF. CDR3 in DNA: TGTGCCAGCTCACCAAGCGGGAAGTTAAACATTCAGTACTTC.

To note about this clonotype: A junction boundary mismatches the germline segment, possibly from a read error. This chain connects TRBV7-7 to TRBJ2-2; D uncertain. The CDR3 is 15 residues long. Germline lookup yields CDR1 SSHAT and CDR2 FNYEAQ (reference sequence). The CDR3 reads CASSATRSNTGELFF. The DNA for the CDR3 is TGTGCTAGCAGTGCCACGCGGTCGAACACCGGGGAGCTGTTTTTT.

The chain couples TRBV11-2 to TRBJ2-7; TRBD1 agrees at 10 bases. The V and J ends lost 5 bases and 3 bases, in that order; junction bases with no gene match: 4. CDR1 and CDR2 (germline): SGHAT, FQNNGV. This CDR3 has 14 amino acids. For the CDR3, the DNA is TGTGCCAGCAGCCCCTGGACAGGGGGCTACGAGCAGTACTTC. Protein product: CASSPWTGGYEQYF.

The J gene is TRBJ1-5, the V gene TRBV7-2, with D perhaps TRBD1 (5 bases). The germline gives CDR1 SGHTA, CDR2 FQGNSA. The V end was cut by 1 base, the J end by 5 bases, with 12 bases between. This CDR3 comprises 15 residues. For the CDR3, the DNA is TGTGCCAGCAGCTTAGGTCTAGGGGTTCATCAGCCCCAGCATTTT. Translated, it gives CASSLGLGVHQPQHF.

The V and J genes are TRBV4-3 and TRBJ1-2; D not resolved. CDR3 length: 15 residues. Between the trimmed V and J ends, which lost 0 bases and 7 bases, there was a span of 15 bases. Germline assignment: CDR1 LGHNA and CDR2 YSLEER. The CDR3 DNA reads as TGCGCCAGCAGCCAAGAAGTAAACAGCCCTCTTGGCTACACCTTC. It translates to CASSQEVNSPLGYTF.

In DNA, the CDR3 is TGTGCCAGCAGTTACTCTCCCGTCCGTCTGAACACCGGGGAGCTGTTTTTT. This translates into CASSYSPVRLNTGELFF. The V gene is TRBV6-5, the J gene TRBJ2-2; D remains ambiguous. Per germline, CDR1 MNHEY and CDR2 SVGAGI. The germline V and J ends were trimmed by 0 bases and 1 base, with 12 bases remaining between them. The CDR3 loop spans 17 amino acids.

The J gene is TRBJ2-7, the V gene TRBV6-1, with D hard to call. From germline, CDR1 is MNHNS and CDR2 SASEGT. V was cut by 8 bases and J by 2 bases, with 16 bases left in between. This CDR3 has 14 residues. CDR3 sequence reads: CASGYGASPYEQYF. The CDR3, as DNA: TGTGCCAGCGGGTACGGTGCATCTCCCTACGAGCAGTACTTC.

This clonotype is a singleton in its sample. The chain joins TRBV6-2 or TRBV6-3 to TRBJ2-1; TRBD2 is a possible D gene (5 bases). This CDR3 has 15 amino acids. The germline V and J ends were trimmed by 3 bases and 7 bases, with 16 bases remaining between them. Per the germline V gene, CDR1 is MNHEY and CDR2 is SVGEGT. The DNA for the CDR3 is TGTGCCAGCAGTTATCGTGTGATAGGAGGAAATGAGCAGTTCTTC. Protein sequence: CASSYRVIGGNEQFF.

The CDR3 DNA follows: TGTGCCAGCAGCTTTAAAGGGGCTGGAAACACCATATATTTT. This encodes CASSFKGAGNTIYF. The J gene is TRBJ1-3, the V gene TRBV5-4; D perhaps matches TRBD1 (5 bases). V shed 2 bases and J shed 2 bases, with 8 bases lying between them. From germline, CDR1 is SGHNT and CDR2 YYREEE (reference sequence). This CDR3 spans 14 amino acids.

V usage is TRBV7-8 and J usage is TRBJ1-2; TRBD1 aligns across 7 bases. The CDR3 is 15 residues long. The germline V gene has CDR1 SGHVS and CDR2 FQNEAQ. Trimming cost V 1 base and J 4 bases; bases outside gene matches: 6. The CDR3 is CASSLGSQGGYGYTF. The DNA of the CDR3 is TGTGCCAGCAGCTTAGGAAGCCAGGGGGGCTATGGCTACACCTTC.

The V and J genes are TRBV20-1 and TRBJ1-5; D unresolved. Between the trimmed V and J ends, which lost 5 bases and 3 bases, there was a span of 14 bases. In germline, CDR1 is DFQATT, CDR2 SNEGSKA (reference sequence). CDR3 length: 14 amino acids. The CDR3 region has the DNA TGCAGTGCTCGAGTAGGCAACCCCAATCAGCCCCAGCATTTT. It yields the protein CSARVGNPNQPQHF.

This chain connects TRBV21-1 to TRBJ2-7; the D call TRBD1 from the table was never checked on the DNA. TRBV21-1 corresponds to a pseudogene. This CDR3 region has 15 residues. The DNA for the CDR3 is TGTGCCAGCAGCAAAGTACCGGGGGCCGCTTACGAGCAGTACTTC. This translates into CASSKVPGAAYEQYF.

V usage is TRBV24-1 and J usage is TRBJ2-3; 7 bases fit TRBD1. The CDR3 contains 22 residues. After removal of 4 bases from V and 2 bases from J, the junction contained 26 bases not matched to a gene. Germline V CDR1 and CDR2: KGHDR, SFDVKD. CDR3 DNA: TGTGCCACCAGTGACCCCGCCCCGACAGGGTTTCAGGGCGAGGAACACACAGATACGCAGTATTTT. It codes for CATSDPAPTGFQGEEHTDTQYF.

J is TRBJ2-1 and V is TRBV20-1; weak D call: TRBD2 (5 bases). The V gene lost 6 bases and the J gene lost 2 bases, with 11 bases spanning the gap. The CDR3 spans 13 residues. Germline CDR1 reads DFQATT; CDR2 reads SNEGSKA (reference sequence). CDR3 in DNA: TGCAGTGCAAATTCGGGAACCTACAATGAGCAGTTCTTC. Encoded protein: CSANSGTYNEQFF.

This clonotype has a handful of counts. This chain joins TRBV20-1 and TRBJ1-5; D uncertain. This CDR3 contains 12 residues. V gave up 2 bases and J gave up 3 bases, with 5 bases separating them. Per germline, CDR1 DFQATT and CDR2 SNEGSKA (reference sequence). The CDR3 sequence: CSARLANQPQHF. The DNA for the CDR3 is TGCAGTGCTAGACTGGCCAATCAGCCCCAGCATTTT.

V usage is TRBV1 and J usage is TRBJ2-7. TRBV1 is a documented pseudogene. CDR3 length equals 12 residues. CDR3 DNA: TGCACCAGCAGCCAGGATCCCTACGAGCAGTACTTC. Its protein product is CTSSQDPYEQYF.

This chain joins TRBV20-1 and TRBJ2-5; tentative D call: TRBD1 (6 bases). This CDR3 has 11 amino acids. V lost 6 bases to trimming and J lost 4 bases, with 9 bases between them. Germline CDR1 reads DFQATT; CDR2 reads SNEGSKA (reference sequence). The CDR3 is CSADSRETQYF. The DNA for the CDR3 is TGCAGTGCGGACAGCCGAGAGACCCAGTACTTC.

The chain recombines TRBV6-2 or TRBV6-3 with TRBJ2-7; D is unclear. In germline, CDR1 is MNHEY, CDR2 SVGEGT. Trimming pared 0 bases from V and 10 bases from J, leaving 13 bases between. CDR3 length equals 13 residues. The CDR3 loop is CASSYSTVADQYF. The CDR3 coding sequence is TGTGCCAGCAGTTACTCAACGGTTGCGGATCAGTACTTC.

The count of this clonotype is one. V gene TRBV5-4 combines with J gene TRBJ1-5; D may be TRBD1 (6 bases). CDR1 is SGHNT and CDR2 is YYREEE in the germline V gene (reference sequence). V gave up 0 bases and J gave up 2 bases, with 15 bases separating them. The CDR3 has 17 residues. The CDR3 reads CASSLGGAIGGNQPQHF. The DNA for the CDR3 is TGTGCCAGCAGCTTGGGGGGGGCCATCGGTGGCAATCAGCCCCAGCATTTT.

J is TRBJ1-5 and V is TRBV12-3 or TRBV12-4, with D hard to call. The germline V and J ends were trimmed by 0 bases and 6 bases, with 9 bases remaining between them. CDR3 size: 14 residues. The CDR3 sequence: CASSLAPGIQPQHF. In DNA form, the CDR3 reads TGTGCCAGCAGTTTAGCGCCCGGTATTCAGCCCCAGCATTTT.

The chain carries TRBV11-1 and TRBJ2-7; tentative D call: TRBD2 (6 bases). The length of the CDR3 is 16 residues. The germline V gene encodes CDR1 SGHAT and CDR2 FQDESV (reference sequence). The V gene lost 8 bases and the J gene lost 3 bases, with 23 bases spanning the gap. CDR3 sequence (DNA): TGTGCCAGCTCTAACCTCTGGCGGGGAACAAGCTACGAGCAGTACTTC. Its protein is CASSNLWRGTSYEQYF.

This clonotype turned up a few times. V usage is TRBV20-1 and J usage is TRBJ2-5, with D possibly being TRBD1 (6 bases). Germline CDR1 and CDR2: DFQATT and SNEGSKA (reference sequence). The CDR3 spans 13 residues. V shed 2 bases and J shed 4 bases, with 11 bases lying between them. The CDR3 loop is CSARQTGRETQYF. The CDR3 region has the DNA TGCAGTGCTAGACAAACAGGGAGAGAGACCCAGTACTTC.

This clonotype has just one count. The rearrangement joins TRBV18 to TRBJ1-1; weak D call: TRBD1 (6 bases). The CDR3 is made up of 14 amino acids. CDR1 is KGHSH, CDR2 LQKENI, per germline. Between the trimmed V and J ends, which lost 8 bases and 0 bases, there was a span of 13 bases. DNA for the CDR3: TGTGCCAGCCGAGGGGGTAGCGTGAACACTGAAGCTTTCTTT. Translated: CASRGGSVNTEAFF.

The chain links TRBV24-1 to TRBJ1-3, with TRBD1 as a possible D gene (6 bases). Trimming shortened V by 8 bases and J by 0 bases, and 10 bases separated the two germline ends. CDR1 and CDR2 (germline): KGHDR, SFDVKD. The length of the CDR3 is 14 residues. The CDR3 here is CATTEDSSGNTIYF. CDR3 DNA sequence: TGTGCCACCACCGAGGACAGCTCTGGAAACACCATATATTTT.

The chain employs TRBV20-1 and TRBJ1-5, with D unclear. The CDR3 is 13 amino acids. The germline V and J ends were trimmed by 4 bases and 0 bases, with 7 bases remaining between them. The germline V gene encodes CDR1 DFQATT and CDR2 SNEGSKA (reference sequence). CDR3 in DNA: TGCAGTGCTAAAGACACTAGCAATCAGCCCCAGCATTTT. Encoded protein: CSAKDTSNQPQHF.